A single sample is the source of the 2 T cell receptor beta chains below, sequenced in a study of response to subunit inactivated influenza vaccine. TCRdb recomputed calls from the RT-PCR reads with MiXCR, one row per CDR3 protein. The sample contains hundreds of thousands of distinct CDR3 sequences, less than 15% of which appear only once. This specimen was PBMCs from blood, taken roughly 15 days before vaccination. These receptors came from a man aged 45 to 65 who received an inactivated influenza vaccine.

This clonotype was counted between two and nine times. V gene TRBV27 combines with J gene TRBJ2-1; 9 bases align to TRBD1. Germline trimming cut 3 bases from V and 6 bases from J; bases unmatched to any gene: 3. Germline CDR1 is MNHEY and CDR2 is SMNVEV (reference sequence). The CDR3 contains 14 residues. CDR3 DNA sequence: TGTGCCAGCAGTTTTTCGACAGGGGGCAATGAGCAGTTCTTC. Translated, it gives CASSFSTGGNEQFF.

A few counts support this clonotype. The chain joins TRBV5-1 to TRBJ2-5; TRBD2 agrees at 12 bases. In germline, CDR1 is SGHRS, CDR2 YFSETQ. V gave up 5 bases and J gave up 5 bases; unmatched junction bases: 10. CDR3 size: 16 residues. The DNA for the CDR3 is TGCGCCAGCAGACCGTCGACTAGCGGGGGAGGTGAGACCCAGTACTTC. It codes for CASRPSTSGGGETQYF.